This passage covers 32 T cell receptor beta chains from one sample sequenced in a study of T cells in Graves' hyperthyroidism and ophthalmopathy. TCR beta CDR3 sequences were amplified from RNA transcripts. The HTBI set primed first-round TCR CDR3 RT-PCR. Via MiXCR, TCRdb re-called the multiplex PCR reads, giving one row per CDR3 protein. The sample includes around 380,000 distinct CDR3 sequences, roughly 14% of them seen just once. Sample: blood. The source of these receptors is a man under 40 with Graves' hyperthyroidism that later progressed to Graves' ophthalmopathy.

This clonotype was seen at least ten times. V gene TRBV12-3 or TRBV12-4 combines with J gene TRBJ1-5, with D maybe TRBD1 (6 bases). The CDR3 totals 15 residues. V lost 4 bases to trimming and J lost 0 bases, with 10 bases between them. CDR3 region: CASSSQGGSNQPQHF. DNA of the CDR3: TGTGCCAGCAGTTCACAGGGAGGTAGCAATCAGCCCCAGCATTTT.

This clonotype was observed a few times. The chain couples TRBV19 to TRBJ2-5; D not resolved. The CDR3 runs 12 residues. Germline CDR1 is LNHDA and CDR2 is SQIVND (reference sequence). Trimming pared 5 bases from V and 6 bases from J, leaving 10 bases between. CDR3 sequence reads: CASSWAGQTQYF. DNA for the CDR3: TGTGCCAGTAGTTGGGCCGGACAGACCCAGTACTTC.

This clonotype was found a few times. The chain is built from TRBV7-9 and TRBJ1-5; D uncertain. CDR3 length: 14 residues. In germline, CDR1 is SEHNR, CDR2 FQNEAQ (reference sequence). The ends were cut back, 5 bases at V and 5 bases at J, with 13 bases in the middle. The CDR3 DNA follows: TGTGCCAGCAGCCCCGTACTCCCCGATCAGCCCCAGCATTTT. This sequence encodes CASSPVLPDQPQHF.

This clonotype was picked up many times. The CDR3 nucleotides read TGCAGTGCTAGAGATCCTGCGGGAACGCAGTATTTT. This gives the protein CSARDPAGTQYF. V gene TRBV20-1 combines with J gene TRBJ2-3; the D gene is possibly TRBD2 (6 bases). V was pared by 0 bases and J by 9 bases, with 10 bases between. CDR1 is DFQATT, CDR2 SNEGSKA, per germline (reference sequence). This CDR3 is 12 amino acids long.

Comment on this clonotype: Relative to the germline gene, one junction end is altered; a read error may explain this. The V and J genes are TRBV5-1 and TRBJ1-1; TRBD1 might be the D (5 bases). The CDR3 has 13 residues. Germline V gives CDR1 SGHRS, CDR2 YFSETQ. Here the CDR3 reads CTSSLAGGTEAFF. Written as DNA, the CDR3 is TGCACCAGCAGCTTGGCCGGGGGGACTGAAGCTTTCTTT.

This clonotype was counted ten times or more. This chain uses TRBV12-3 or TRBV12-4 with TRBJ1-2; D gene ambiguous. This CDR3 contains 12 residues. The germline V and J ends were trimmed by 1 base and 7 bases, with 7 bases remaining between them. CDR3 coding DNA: TGTGCCAGCAGTTTAGGGCTTCGTGGCTACACCTTC. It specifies CASSLGLRGYTF.

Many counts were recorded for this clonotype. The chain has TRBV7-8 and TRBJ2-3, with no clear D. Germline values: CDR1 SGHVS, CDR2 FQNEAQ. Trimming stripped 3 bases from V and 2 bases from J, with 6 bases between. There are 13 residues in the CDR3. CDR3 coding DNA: TGTGCCAGCAGCTTCGGGTACACAGATACGCAGTATTTT. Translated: CASSFGYTDTQYF.

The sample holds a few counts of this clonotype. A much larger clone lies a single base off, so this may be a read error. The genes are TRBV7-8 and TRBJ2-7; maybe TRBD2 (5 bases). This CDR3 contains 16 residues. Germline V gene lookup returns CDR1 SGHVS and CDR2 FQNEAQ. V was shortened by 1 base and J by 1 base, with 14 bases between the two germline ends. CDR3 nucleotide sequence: TGTGCCAGCAGCTTAGGGTCTAGCTTCTATTCCTACGAGCAGTACTTC. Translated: CASSLGSSFYSYEQYF.

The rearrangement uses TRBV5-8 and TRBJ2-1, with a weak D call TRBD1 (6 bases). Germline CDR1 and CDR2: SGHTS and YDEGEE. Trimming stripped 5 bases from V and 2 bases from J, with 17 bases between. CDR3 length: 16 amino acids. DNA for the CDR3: TGTGCCAGCAGGCCCAGAAGAGCAGGGGCCTACAATGAGCAGTTCTTC. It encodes CASRPRRAGAYNEQFF.

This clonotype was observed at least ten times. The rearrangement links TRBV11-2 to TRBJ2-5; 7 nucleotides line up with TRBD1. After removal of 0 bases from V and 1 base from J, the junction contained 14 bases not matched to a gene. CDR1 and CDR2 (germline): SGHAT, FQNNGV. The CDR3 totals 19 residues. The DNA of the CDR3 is TGTGCCAGCAGCTTAGATCTGAGGGCCAGGGGGTCACCCCAAGAGACCCAGTACTTC. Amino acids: CASSLDLRARGSPQETQYF. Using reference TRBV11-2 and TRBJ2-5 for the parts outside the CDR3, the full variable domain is EAGVAQSPRYKIIEKRQSVAFWCNPISGHATLYWYQQILGQGPKLLIQFQNNGVVDDSQLPKDRFSAERLKGVDSTLKIQPAKLEDSAVYLCASSLDLRARGSPQETQYFGPGTRLLVL.

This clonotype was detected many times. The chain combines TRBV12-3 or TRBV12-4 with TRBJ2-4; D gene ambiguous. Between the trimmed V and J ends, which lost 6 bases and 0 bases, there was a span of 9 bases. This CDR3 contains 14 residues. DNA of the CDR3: TGTGCCAGCAGCCCCTCCCTAGCCAAAAACATTCAGTACTTC. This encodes CASSPSLAKNIQYF.

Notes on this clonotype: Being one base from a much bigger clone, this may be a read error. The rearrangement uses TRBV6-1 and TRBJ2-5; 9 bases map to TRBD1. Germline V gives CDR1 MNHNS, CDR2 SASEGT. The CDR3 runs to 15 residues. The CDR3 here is CDSSEWTGVQETQYF. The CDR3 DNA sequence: TGTGACAGCAGTGAATGGACAGGGGTCCAAGAGACCCAGTACTTC.

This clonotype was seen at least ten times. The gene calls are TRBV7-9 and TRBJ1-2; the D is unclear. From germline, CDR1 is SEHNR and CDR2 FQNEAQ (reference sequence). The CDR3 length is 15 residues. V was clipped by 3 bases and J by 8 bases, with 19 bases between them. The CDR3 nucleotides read TGTGCCAGCAGCTTGGATCGTTACCCACTTTCCGGCTACACCTTC. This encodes CASSLDRYPLSGYTF. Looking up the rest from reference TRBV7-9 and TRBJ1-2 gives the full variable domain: DTGVSQNPRHKITKRGQNVTFRCDPISEHNRLYWYRQTLGQGPEFLTYFQNEAQLEKSRLLSDRFSAERPKGSFSTLEIQRTEQGDSAMYLCASSLDRYPLSGYTFGSGTRLTVV.

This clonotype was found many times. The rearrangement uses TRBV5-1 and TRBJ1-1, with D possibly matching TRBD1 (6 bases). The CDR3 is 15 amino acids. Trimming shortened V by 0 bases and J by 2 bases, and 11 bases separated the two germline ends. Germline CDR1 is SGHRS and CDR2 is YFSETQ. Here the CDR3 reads CASSLVSGVNTEAFF. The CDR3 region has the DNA TGCGCCAGCAGCTTGGTGTCAGGGGTTAACACTGAAGCTTTCTTT.

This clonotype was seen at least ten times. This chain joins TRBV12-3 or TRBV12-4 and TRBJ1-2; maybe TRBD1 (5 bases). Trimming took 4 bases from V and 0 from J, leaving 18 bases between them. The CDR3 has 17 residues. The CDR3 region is CASSSATDSVTNYGYTF. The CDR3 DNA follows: TGTGCCAGCAGTTCTGCGACAGATTCTGTTACTAACTATGGCTACACCTTC.

As DNA, the CDR3 is TGTGCCAGCACCCAATTAGAGGATCGAGAGACCCAGTACTTC. This codes for CASTQLEDRETQYF. The gene calls are TRBV13 and TRBJ2-5; D is unclear. The CDR3 consists of 14 residues. V was trimmed by 7 bases and J by 4 bases, leaving 16 bases between them. Germline V gene lookup returns CDR1 PRHDT and CDR2 FYEKMQ (reference sequence). Full variable domain (remainder filled in from reference TRBV13 and TRBJ2-5): AAGVIQSPRHLIKEKRETATLKCYPIPRHDTVYWYQQGPGQDPQFLISFYEKMQSDKGSIPDRFSAQQFSDYHSELNMSSLELGDSALYFCASTQLEDRETQYFGPGTRLLVL.

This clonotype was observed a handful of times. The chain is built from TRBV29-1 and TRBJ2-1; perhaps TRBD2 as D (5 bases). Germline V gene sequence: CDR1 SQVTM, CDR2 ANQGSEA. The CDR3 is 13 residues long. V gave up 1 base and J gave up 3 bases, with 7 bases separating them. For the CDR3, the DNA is TGCAGCGTTGAAGGGACTCTCTACAATGAGCAGTTCTTC. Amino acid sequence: CSVEGTLYNEQFF.

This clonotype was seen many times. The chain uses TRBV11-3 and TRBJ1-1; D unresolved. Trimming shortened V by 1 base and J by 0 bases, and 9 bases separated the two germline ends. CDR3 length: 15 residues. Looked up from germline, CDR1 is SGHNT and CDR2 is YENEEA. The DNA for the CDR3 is TGTGCCAGCAGCTTAGGGGGAACTATGAACACTGAAGCTTTCTTT. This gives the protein CASSLGGTMNTEAFF.

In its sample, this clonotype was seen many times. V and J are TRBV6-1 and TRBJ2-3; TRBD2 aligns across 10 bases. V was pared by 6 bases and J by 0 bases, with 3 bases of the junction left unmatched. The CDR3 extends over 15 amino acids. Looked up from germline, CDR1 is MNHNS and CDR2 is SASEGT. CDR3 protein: CASRLTSGSTDTQYF. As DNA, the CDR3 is TGTGCCAGCAGGTTGACTAGCGGGAGCACAGATACGCAGTATTTT.

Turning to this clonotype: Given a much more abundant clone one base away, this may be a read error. This CDR3 reads CASSPESGAPLHF. The CDR3 DNA sequence: TGTGCCAGCAGCCCAGAATCCGGCGCCCCCCTCCACTTT. The chain links TRBV3-1 to TRBJ1-6, with D unresolved. Germline-derived CDR1 and CDR2 are LGHDT and YNNKEL (reference sequence). Trimming cost V 4 bases and J 13 bases, with 14 bases left between them. The CDR3 is 13 residues long.

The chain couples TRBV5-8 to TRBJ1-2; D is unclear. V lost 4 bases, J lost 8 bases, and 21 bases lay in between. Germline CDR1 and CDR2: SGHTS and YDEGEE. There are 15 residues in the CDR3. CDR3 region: CASSPQRPDLGGYTF. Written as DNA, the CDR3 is TGTGCCAGCAGCCCTCAACGACCCGATTTAGGCGGCTACACCTTC.

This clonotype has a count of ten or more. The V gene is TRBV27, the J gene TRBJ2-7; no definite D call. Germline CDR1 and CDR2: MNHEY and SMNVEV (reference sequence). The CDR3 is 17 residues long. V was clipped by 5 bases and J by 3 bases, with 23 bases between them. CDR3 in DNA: TGTGCCAGCAGTCCCCAGCGCCGGGTTGTTACTATCTACGAGCAGTACTTC. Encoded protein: CASSPQRRVVTIYEQYF.

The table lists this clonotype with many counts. The CDR3 bases are TGTGCCAGCAGTAGGAAGAGCAATCAGCCCCAGCATTTT. Residues: CASSRKSNQPQHF. The chain carries TRBV12-3 or TRBV12-4 and TRBJ1-5; no clear D gene. Deletions cut 5 bases from V and 1 base from J, with 6 bases between. The CDR3 runs 13 residues.

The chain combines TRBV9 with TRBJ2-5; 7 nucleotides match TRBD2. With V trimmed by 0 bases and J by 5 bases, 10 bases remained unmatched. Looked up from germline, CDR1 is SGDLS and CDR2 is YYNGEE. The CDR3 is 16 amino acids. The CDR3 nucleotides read TGTGCCAGCAGCGTAGGTGAGCGGGGCTGGCGGGAGACCCAGTACTTC. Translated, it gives CASSVGERGWRETQYF.

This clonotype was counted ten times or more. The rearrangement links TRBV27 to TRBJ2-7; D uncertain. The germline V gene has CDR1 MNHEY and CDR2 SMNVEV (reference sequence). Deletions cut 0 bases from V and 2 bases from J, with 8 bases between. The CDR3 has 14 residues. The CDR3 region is CASSLSGIPYEQYF. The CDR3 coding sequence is TGTGCCAGCAGTTTATCAGGGATTCCCTACGAGCAGTACTTC.

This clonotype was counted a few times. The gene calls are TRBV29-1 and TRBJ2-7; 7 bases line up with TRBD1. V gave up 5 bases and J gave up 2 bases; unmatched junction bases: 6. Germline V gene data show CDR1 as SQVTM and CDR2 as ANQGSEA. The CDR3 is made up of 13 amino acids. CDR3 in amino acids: CSVSPGQTYEQYF. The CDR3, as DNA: TGCAGCGTTTCCCCGGGACAGACCTACGAGCAGTACTTC.

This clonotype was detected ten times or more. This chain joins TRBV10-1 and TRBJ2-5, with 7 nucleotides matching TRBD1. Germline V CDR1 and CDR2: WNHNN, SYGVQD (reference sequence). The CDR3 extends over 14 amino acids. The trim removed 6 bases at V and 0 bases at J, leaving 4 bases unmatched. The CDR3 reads CASSSGTDQETQYF. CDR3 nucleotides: TGCGCCAGCAGCTCCGGGACAGACCAAGAGACCCAGTACTTC.

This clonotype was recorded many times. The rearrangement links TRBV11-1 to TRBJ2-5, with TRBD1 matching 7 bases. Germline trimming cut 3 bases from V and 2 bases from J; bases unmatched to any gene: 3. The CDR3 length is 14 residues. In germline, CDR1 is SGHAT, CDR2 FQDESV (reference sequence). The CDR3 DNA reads TGTGCCAGCAGCTTTTTGGGACAGCAAGAGACCCAGTACTTC. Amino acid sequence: CASSFLGQQETQYF. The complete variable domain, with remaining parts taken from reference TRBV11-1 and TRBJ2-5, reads EAEVAQSPRYKITEKSQAVAFWCDPISGHATLYWYRQILGQGPELLVQFQDESVVDDSQLPKDRFSAERLKGVDSTLKIQPAELGDSAMYLCASSFLGQQETQYFGPGTRLLVL.

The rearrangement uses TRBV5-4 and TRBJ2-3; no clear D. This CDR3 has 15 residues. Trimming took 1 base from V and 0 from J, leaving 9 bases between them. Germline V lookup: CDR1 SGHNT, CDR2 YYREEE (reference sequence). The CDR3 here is CASSLPATSTDTQYF. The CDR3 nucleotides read TGTGCCAGCAGCTTGCCTGCCACTAGCACAGATACGCAGTATTTT.

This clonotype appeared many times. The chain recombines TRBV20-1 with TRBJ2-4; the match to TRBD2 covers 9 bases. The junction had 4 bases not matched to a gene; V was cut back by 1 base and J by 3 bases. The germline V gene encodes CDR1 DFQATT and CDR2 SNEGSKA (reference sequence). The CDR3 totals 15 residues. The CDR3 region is CSARGGGAFKNIQYF. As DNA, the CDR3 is TGCAGTGCTAGAGGCGGGGGGGCCTTCAAAAACATTCAGTACTTC.

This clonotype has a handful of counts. CDR3 in DNA: TGTGCCAGCAGTTACTCGAGTGTAGGGGGCCAAGAGACCCAGTACTTC. Residues: CASSYSSVGGQETQYF. V is TRBV6-5 and J is TRBJ2-5; D is possibly TRBD1 (6 bases). Germline CDR1 is MNHEY and CDR2 is SVGAGI. V was trimmed by 0 bases and J by 1 base, leaving 12 bases between them. CDR3 length: 16 amino acids.

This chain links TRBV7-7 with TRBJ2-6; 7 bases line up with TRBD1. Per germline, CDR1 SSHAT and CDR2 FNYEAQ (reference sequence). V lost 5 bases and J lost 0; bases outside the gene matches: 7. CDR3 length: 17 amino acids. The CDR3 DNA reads TGTGCCAGCAGCCCGACGGACAGGTTCTCTGGGGCCAACGTCCTGACTTTC. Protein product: CASSPTDRFSGANVLTF.